This is a list of T cell receptor beta chains from one sample in a study of blood T cell repertoires in COVID-19. Some clones are missing from TCRdb's copy, which holds only in-frame ones; the method was immunoSEQ multiplex PCR. The data show some 300,000 clones, under 90% seen once. The sequenced sample was PBMCs or T cells enriched from blood (not recorded which). The receptors stem from a woman aged 50 to 65 who had been exposed to COVID-19. The conserved cysteine and the conserved F or W are not part of the CDR3 here.

v_call	j_call	cdr3_aa
TRBV5-1	TRBJ2-5	ASSEPGTSGGEYQETQY
TRBV19	TRBJ1-5	ASSSTGGYNQPQH
TRBV6-5	TRBJ2-5	ASSSGPQETQY
TRBV11-2	TRBJ2-3	ASSLRSGDAGTDTQY
TRBV7-2	TRBJ1-3	ASSPQGDGNTIY
TRBV2	TRBJ2-7	ASSGPRGVTSSEQY
TRBV27	TRBJ1-2	ASRRGTPGYGYT
TRBV5-4	TRBJ1-1	ASSLEQTRYTEAF
TRBV6-2/TRBV6-3	TRBJ2-6	ASSKPGGAGANVLT
TRBV6-5	TRBJ2-5	ASSLPGVQETQY